The rows below give T cell receptor beta chains drawn from one sample of a study of T-cell reconstitution after alpha-beta-depleted transplantation in children. TCRdb used MiXCR to reprocess the PCR reads, holding one entry per CDR3 protein. The sample has 25,000 to 30,000 distinct CDR3 sequences, about a sixth seen once. Source: PBMCs, mostly from graft donor cells, taken 60 days after TCRalphabeta/CD19-depleted stem cell transplant. These receptors were taken from a male patient under 10 years old who had a stem cell transplant for acute lymphoblastic leukemia, so the T cells may come from the graft donor. Both conserved end residues are part of each CDR3. The D gene is left open where the match is weak. Part of the rows lack a size; the others show once, few, many or a class for expanded clones.

V: TRBV29-1
J: TRBJ2-7
D: .
size: .
DNA: TGCAGCGTTGGTGGGGGATACGAGCAGTACTTC
CDR3: CSVGGGYEQYF

V: TRBV2
J: TRBJ2-7
D: .
size: .
DNA: TGTGCCAGCAGTGAGGACATCTACGAGCAGTACTTC
CDR3: CASSEDIYEQYF

V: TRBV20-1
J: TRBJ1-2
D: TRBD1
size: few
DNA: TGCAGTGCTAGAACAGGGGGCGCTGAGTATGGCTACACCTTC
CDR3: CSARTGGAEYGYTF

V: TRBV9
J: TRBJ1-2
D: .
size: .
DNA: TGTGCCAGCAGCGTATTTTCAGATGCAAGTGGCTACACCTTC
CDR3: CASSVFSDASGYTF

V: TRBV5-6
J: TRBJ2-1
D: .
size: .
DNA: TGTGCCAGCAGCACTGGACCCGCAATTGTGCAGTTCTTC
CDR3: CASSTGPAIVQFF

V: TRBV10-3
J: TRBJ2-3
D: TRBD2
size: .
DNA: TGTGCCATCAGTGACCCCCAGGGACTAGCGGATACCACAGATACGCAGTATTTT
CDR3: CAISDPQGLADTTDTQYF

V: TRBV20-1
J: TRBJ2-3
D: TRBD2
size: .
DNA: TGCAGTGCTGGACTAGCTTTTGCTAGCACAGATACGCAGTATTTT
CDR3: CSAGLAFASTDTQYF

V: TRBV5-4
J: TRBJ2-3
D: TRBD2
size: many
DNA: TGTGCCAGCAGCGATGGACTAGCGGGGCCTTATACCGTGAAGTATTTT
CDR3: CASSDGLAGPYTVKYF

V: TRBV7-2
J: TRBJ1-1
D: TRBD1
size: many
DNA: TGTGCCAGCAGCTTACCCCAGGGGGGGGGATGGGACACTGAAGCTTTCTTT
CDR3: CASSLPQGGGWDTEAFF

V: TRBV6-2/TRBV6-3
J: TRBJ2-7
D: .
size: .
DNA: TGTGCCAGCAGTCCCCCGGGACTCCCCTACGAGCAGTACTTC
CDR3: CASSPPGLPYEQYF

V: TRBV10-3
J: TRBJ1-5
D: TRBD1
size: .
DNA: TGTGCCATCCGGGACAGGGACCCCTATCAGCCCCAGCATTTT
CDR3: CAIRDRDPYQPQHF

V: TRBV6-5
J: TRBJ1-2
D: TRBD1
size: many
DNA: TGTGCCACACACGACACAACACAGGGGAACTATGGCTACACCTTC
CDR3: CATHDTTQGNYGYTF

V: TRBV6-5
J: TRBJ2-7
D: .
size: many
DNA: TGTGCCAGCAGTTACTCGAGTTATCCAGGGGACGAGCAGTACTTC
CDR3: CASSYSSYPGDEQYF

V: TRBV4-1
J: TRBJ2-1
D: TRBD2
size: .
DNA: TGCGCCAGCAGCCAAGTAGCGGGAGGGCGATCGGATGAGCAGTTCTTC
CDR3: CASSQVAGGRSDEQFF

V: TRBV11-2
J: TRBJ2-1
D: .
size: few
DNA: TGTGCCAGCAGCCCCCTAACCCCCCTATCTGGCTCCAATGAGCAGTTCTTC
CDR3: CASSPLTPLSGSNEQFF

V: TRBV3-1
J: TRBJ2-2
D: .
size: .
DNA: TGTGCCAGCAGCCAAGATACATGGGACACCGGGGAGCTGTTTTTT
CDR3: CASSQDTWDTGELFF

V: TRBV7-2
J: TRBJ1-2
D: .
size: few
DNA: TGTGCCAGCAGCTTAGGCTCTTTACGGGAATGCACCTTC
CDR3: CASSLGSLRECTF

V: TRBV29-1
J: TRBJ2-1
D: TRBD1
size: many
DNA: TGCAGCGTCGACAGGGGTAATGAGCAGTTCTTC
CDR3: CSVDRGNEQFF

V: TRBV28
J: TRBJ2-2
D: .
size: .
DNA: TGTGCCAGCAGTCCTCCGGACTATTTCACCGGGGAGCTGTTTTTT
CDR3: CASSPPDYFTGELFF

V: TRBV27
J: TRBJ1-2
D: .
size: few
DNA: TGTGCCAGCAGCCCCTATGTGGTCGGCAGGGACTATGGCTACACCTTC
CDR3: CASSPYVVGRDYGYTF

V: TRBV12-3/TRBV12-4
J: TRBJ2-7
D: .
size: many
DNA: TGTGCCAGCACTCGGGGAGCGGGCCGCTCCTACGAGCAGTACTTC
CDR3: CASTRGAGRSYEQYF

V: TRBV5-1
J: TRBJ1-1
D: .
size: large
DNA: TGCGCCAGCAGCTTCCAACAGGGCCAGCGCACTGAAGCTTTCTTT
CDR3: CASSFQQGQRTEAFF

V: TRBV27
J: TRBJ1-4
D: TRBD1
size: few
DNA: TGTGCCAGCAGTTTACGACAGGGTGGAGAAAAACTGTTTTTT
CDR3: CASSLRQGGEKLFF

V: TRBV20-1
J: TRBJ2-7
D: TRBD1
size: .
DNA: TGCAGTGCTAGGGACAGGGGAATCTCGGAGCAGTACTTC
CDR3: CSARDRGISEQYF

V: TRBV19
J: TRBJ1-3
D: .
size: .
DNA: TGTGCCAGTAGTACCATCGGCGGCTACTCTGGAAACACCATATATTTT
CDR3: CASSTIGGYSGNTIYF

V: TRBV10-3
J: TRBJ2-3
D: TRBD2
size: few
DNA: TGTGCCATCAGTGGTGGCGGGAGGGCCTCAGCAGATACGCAGTATTTT
CDR3: CAISGGGRASADTQYF

V: TRBV18
J: TRBJ1-1
D: .
size: few
DNA: TGTGCCAGCTCACCATTGCCGCAGGGCAAAGCCGGAACTGAAGCTTTCTTT
CDR3: CASSPLPQGKAGTEAFF

V: TRBV20-1
J: TRBJ2-7
D: .
size: few
DNA: TGCAGTGCTAGGGGCGCCGGGGACTTCAGCTACGAGCAGTACTTC
CDR3: CSARGAGDFSYEQYF

V: TRBV5-6
J: TRBJ2-1
D: TRBD2
size: .
DNA: TGTGCCAGCAGCTTGGGAGGACTAGCGCTTTGGTTCTTC
CDR3: CASSLGGLALWFF

V: TRBV10-3
J: TRBJ2-1
D: .
size: medium-sized
DNA: TGTGCCATCAGTGAGGGGAAACGGAATGAGCAGTTCTTC
CDR3: CAISEGKRNEQFF

V: TRBV20-1
J: TRBJ2-3
D: TRBD2
size: many
DNA: TGCAGTGCCCTTTTACTAGCGGGAGAGGGTACGCAGTATTTT
CDR3: CSALLLAGEGTQYF

V: TRBV28
J: TRBJ1-5
D: .
size: .
DNA: TGTGCCAGCACCAAATGGGGGGATAGCAATCAGCCCCAGCATTTT
CDR3: CASTKWGDSNQPQHF